Presented here are 25 T cell receptor beta chains from one specimen sequenced in a study of T cells in narcolepsy. Data came from immunoSEQ multiplex PCR; TCRdb stores just in-frame clones and leaves some out. The sample lists about 30,000 clones; around 86% were seen once. The sample comprised CD45RA- memory CD4+ T cells from PBMCs. The receptors derive from a human donor with narcolepsy.

The chain recombines TRBV5-1 with TRBJ2-5, with 13 bases that match TRBD2. The germline V gene encodes CDR1 SGHRS and CDR2 YFSETQ. Trimming at V came to 3 bases and at J to 1 base, leaving 6 bases not matched to a gene. There are 17 residues in the CDR3. Here the CDR3 DNA reads TGCGCCAGCAGCTCCGGGACTAGCGGGGTTTTCCAAGAGACCCAGTACTTC. This encodes CASSSGTSGVFQETQYF. Complete variable domain (other parts from reference TRBV5-1 and TRBJ2-5): KAGVTQTPRYLIKTRGQQVTLSCSPISGHRSVSWYQQTPGQGLQFLFEYFSETQRNKGNFPGRFSGRQFSNSRSEMNVSTLELGDSALYLCASSSGTSGVFQETQYFGPGTRLLVL.

This clone was counted once. The chain couples TRBV5-4 to TRBJ1-5; no clear D gene. Germline CDR1 SGHNT, CDR2 YYREEE (reference sequence). This CDR3 has 14 residues. V lost 3 bases and J 0 bases, leaving 7 bases between the germline ends. The CDR3 bases are TGTGCCAGCAGCTCCCGAAATAGCAATCAGCCCCAGCATTTT. Translation: CASSSRNSNQPQHF.

The rearrangement joins TRBV12-5 to TRBJ2-7; D possibly uses TRBD1 or TRBD2 (5 bases each). The V end lost 4 bases, the J end lost 0 bases, and 13 bases lay between the germline ends. Germline V gene lookup returns CDR1 LGHNT and CDR2 FRNRAP. This CDR3 comprises 15 residues. The CDR3 nucleotides are TGTGCTAGTGGTTCAGGGAGATCCAGCTCCTACGAGCAGTACTTC. This encodes CASGSGRSSSYEQYF.

V usage is TRBV11-2 and J usage is TRBJ1-5, with 9 bases fitting TRBD1. The CDR3 totals 16 residues. The V segment lost 5 bases and the J segment 5 bases; nucleotides outside the gene matches: 10. Germline CDR1 is SGHAT and CDR2 is FQNNGV. The CDR3 sequence is CASSLGQGRKDQPQHF. CDR3 nucleotides: TGTGCCAGCAGCCTGGGACAGGGTAGAAAAGATCAGCCCCAGCATTTT.

The chain employs TRBV5-1 and TRBJ2-3, with 13 bases aligning to TRBD2. The V segment lost 3 bases and the J segment 7 bases; nucleotides outside the gene matches: 8. CDR3 length: 16 residues. The V gene's germline CDR1 is SGHRS and CDR2 YFSETQ. CDR3 residues: CASSSGTSGAGNTQYF. Here the CDR3 DNA reads TGCGCCAGCAGCTCGGGGACTAGCGGGGCGGGTAATACGCAGTATTTT.

V is TRBV5-5 and J is TRBJ1-5; D perhaps matches TRBD1 (5 bases). This CDR3 is built from 17 residues. V lost 4 bases, J lost 7 bases, and 24 bases lay in between. CDR1 is SGHKS and CDR2 is YYEKEE in the germline V gene (reference sequence). CDR3 loop: CASSPGMGPGTGQPQHF. CDR3 nucleotides: TGTGCCAGCAGCCCCGGGATGGGGCCCGGAACGGGGCAGCCCCAGCATTTT.

The chain is built from TRBV6-9 and TRBJ2-2, with D possibly called TRBD1 or TRBD2 (6 bases each). The CDR3 runs 16 residues. The germline CDR1 and CDR2 sequences are MNHGY and SVAAGI. V lost 6 bases and J 1 base, leaving 15 bases between the germline ends. In DNA form, the CDR3 reads TGTGCCAGCAGGCTTCGCGGGGACAAGAACACCGGGGAGCTGTTTTTT. This translates into CASRLRGDKNTGELFF.

The chain carries TRBV2 and TRBJ1-4; D might be TRBD1 (5 bases). Germline values: CDR1 SNHLY, CDR2 FYNNEI. The CDR3 totals 16 residues. The V and J ends lost 5 bases and 7 bases respectively, with 20 bases between them. CDR3 amino acids: CASSQNIPEGVEKLFF. The CDR3 DNA sequence: TGTGCCAGCAGTCAAAATATTCCGGAAGGGGTTGAAAAACTGTTTTTT.

The chain uses TRBV2 and TRBJ1-5, with no clear D. The ends were cut back, 4 bases at V and 4 bases at J, with 14 bases in the middle. The CDR3 has 15 amino acids. Germline V gene sequence: CDR1 SNHLY, CDR2 FYNNEI. The CDR3 region is CASSVPGMHNQPQHF. The CDR3, as DNA: TGTGCCAGCAGTGTTCCGGGAATGCATAATCAGCCCCAGCATTTT.

This sequence joins TRBV27 and TRBJ1-1; the D is unclear. Trimming took 3 bases from V and 4 from J, leaving 15 bases between them. The CDR3 runs 15 residues. The germline CDR1 and CDR2 sequences are MNHEY and SMNVEV (reference sequence). CDR3 amino acids: CASSFLPRVTTEAFF. As DNA, the CDR3 is TGTGCCAGCAGTTTCCTGCCCCGGGTTACCACTGAAGCTTTCTTT.

This clone was seen more than once but under ten times. The V gene is TRBV5-6, the J gene TRBJ1-5, with no clear D. Germline values: CDR1 SGHDT, CDR2 YYEEEE. V gave up 0 bases and J gave up 6 bases, with 13 bases separating them. The CDR3 extends over 15 amino acids. CDR3 sequence: CASSLAMGTRQPQHF. CDR3 coding DNA: TGTGCCAGCAGCTTGGCGATGGGCACCCGTCAGCCCCAGCATTTT.

V and J are TRBV5-1 and TRBJ1-1; unclear D gene. The CDR3 runs 14 residues. The germline V gene has CDR1 SGHRS and CDR2 YFSETQ. Trimming took 5 bases from V and 1 from J, leaving 12 bases between them. The CDR3 here is CASSDKASNTEAFF. The CDR3 DNA reads as TGCGCCAGCAGTGACAAAGCCTCGAACACTGAAGCTTTCTTT.

This chain uses TRBV14 with TRBJ2-7; TRBD2 agrees at 8 bases. The CDR3 length is 14 residues. After removal of 4 bases from V and 6 bases from J, the junction contained 8 bases not matched to a gene. Germline V gives CDR1 SGHDN, CDR2 FVKESK. In DNA, the CDR3 is TGTGCCAGCAGCCTACGGGGGGGGCGGGCCGAGCAGTACTTC. It encodes CASSLRGGRAEQYF.

This chain links TRBV19 with TRBJ1-6; D uncertain. Between the trimmed V and J ends, which lost 6 bases and 9 bases, there was a span of 21 bases. This CDR3 comprises 16 residues. Germline V gene sequence: CDR1 LNHDA, CDR2 SQIVND (reference sequence). DNA for the CDR3: TGTGCCAGTAGCTCCTCTAAGTCAGCATTTGTTTCACCCCTCCACTTT. Amino acids: CASSSSKSAFVSPLHF.

CDR3 DNA: TGTGCCAGCGGATCGACCGGGACAGGCAGTTCACCCCTCCACTTT. Translated, it gives CASGSTGTGSSPLHF. This chain links TRBV2 with TRBJ1-6, with 8 nucleotides matching TRBD1. Germline V lookup: CDR1 SNHLY, CDR2 FYNNEI. Trimming removed 8 bases from V and 9 bases from J; junction bases left unmatched: 12. This CDR3 has 15 amino acids. Full variable domain (missing parts from reference TRBV2 and TRBJ1-6): EPEVTQTPSHQVTQMGQEVILRCVPISNHLYFYWYRQILGQKVEFLVSFYNNEISEKSEIFDDQFSVERPDGSNFTLKIRSTKLEDSAMYFCASGSTGTGSSPLHFGNGTRLTVT.

This rearrangement joins TRBV5-1 to TRBJ2-5; 9 nucleotides agree with TRBD1. TRBJ2-7 matches the DNA end more closely, so the J call is doubtful. The CDR3 totals 14 residues. The germline V gene has CDR1 SGHRS and CDR2 YFSETQ. CDR3 bases: TGCGCCAGCACCCTGGGACAGGGATACTACGAGCAGTACTTC. Its translation is CASTLGQGYYEQYF.

V is TRBV9 and J is TRBJ2-1; 10 bases are a match to TRBD2. CDR1 is SGDLS, CDR2 YYNGEE, per germline. V gave up 1 base and J gave up 5 bases; unmatched junction bases: 3. This CDR3 has 15 amino acids. CDR3 DNA: TGTGCCAGCAGCGTACGGACTAGCGGAAACAATGAGCAGTTCTTC. Translation gives CASSVRTSGNNEQFF.

V usage is TRBV11-2 and J usage is TRBJ2-2; maybe TRBD2 (5 bases). The CDR3 consists of 15 residues. The germline V gene has CDR1 SGHAT and CDR2 FQNNGV. The V end lost 5 bases, the J end lost 5 bases, and 15 bases lay between the germline ends. CDR3 sequence (DNA): TGTGCCAGCAGCCCCCGAGGGCCGGGAACCGGGGAGCTGTTTTTT. Residues: CASSPRGPGTGELFF.

The J gene is TRBJ2-7, the V gene TRBV2; the D is unclear. Per the germline V gene, CDR1 is SNHLY and CDR2 is FYNNEI. This CDR3 contains 14 residues. Between the trimmed V and J ends, which lost 7 bases and 1 base, there was a span of 14 bases. CDR3: CASILPTLSYEQYF. CDR3 nucleotides: TGTGCCAGCATCCTGCCCACTTTATCCTACGAGCAGTACTTC.

V usage is TRBV6-5 and J usage is TRBJ1-1; tentatively, D is TRBD1 (5 bases). Trimming left V 5 bases short and J 4 bases short, with 11 bases between. Germline-derived CDR1 and CDR2 are MNHEY and SVGAGI. The CDR3 consists of 13 residues. CDR3 protein: CASSVEGTTEAFF. The CDR3 DNA sequence: TGTGCCAGCAGTGTTGAGGGGACCACTGAAGCTTTCTTT.

This rearrangement joins TRBV4-3 to TRBJ1-1; TRBD1 matches 10 bases. Germline V gives CDR1 LGHNA, CDR2 YSLEER. This CDR3 is built from 14 residues. V lost 4 bases and J lost 8; bases outside the gene matches: 7. The CDR3 DNA is TGCGCCAGCAGCCTCGGGACAGGGGAGACGGAAGCTTTCTTT. Amino acid sequence: CASSLGTGETEAFF.

This sequence joins TRBV7-2 and TRBJ2-3; 9 bases are a match to TRBD2. CDR3 length: 15 amino acids. Trimming took 5 bases from V and 1 from J; bases not matched to a gene: 4. Germline-derived CDR1 and CDR2 are SGHTA and FQGNSA. CDR3 residues: CASSIWTSGTDTQYF. The CDR3 DNA reads as TGTGCCAGCAGCATATGGACTAGCGGCACAGATACGCAGTATTTT.

The V and J genes are TRBV5-4 and TRBJ2-5; 11 positions match TRBD2. Germline V gene sequence: CDR1 SGHNT, CDR2 YYREEE (reference sequence). Trimming took 4 bases from V and 6 from J; bases not matched to a gene: 8. The CDR3 totals 15 residues. The CDR3 reads CASSQALAGGKTQYF. CDR3 DNA: TGTGCCAGCAGCCAAGCCCTAGCGGGGGGAAAGACCCAGTACTTC.

V and J are TRBV6-4 and TRBJ2-3; TRBD1 aligns across 10 bases. This CDR3 is 13 amino acids long. V lost 4 bases and J lost 6; bases outside the gene matches: 1. The germline gives CDR1 MRHNA, CDR2 SNTAGT. This CDR3 is CASSVDRGDTQYF. The CDR3 coding sequence is TGTGCCAGCAGTGTGGACAGGGGGGATACGCAGTATTTT.

This clone has a single count. The chain recombines TRBV4-3 with TRBJ1-2, with a tentative D call TRBD1 (6 bases). The CDR3 contains 13 residues. Germline values: CDR1 LGHNA, CDR2 YSLEER. V was pared by 5 bases and J by 2 bases, with 9 bases between. CDR3 bases: TGCGCCAGCAGCACTCAGGGGAACTATGGCTACACCTTC. It translates to CASSTQGNYGYTF.